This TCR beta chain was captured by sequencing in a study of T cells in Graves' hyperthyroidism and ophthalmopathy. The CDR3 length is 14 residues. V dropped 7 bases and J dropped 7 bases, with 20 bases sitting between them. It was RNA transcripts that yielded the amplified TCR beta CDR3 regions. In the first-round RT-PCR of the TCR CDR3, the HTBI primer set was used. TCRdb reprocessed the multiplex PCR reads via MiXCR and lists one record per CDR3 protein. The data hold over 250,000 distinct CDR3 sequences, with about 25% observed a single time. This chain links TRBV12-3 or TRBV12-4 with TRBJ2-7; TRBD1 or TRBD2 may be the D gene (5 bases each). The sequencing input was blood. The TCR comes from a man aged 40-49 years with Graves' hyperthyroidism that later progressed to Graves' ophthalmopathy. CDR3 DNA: TGTGCCAGCAAACCCGGACGACGTTGGGGGGAGCAGTACTTC. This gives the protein CASKPGRRWGEQYF.